The clone carrying this T cell receptor (beta chain) was recorded once. Only in-frame clones appear in the TCRdb table, and some are missing; sequencing was by immunoSEQ multiplex PCR. In the table there are roughly 5,000 clones, 60% to 75% of which are singletons. The data stem from a study of early stage breast cancer tumors. V lost 1 base, J lost 0 bases, and 16 bases lay in between. The CDR3 loop spans 18 amino acids. Per the germline V gene, CDR1 is PRHDT and CDR2 is FYEKMQ (reference sequence). The receptor was derived from a person aged 60 to 70 with breast cancer. The source material was breast tumor tissue. The V gene is TRBV13, the J gene TRBJ2-1, with D unresolved. The CDR3, as DNA: TGTGCCAGCAGCTTAGCGGGTGGCTACCCAAGCTCCTACAATGAGCAGTTCTTC. This encodes CASSLAGGYPSSYNEQFF. The full variable domain, in which reference TRBV13 and TRBJ2-1 provide the parts outside the CDR3, is AAGVIQSPRHLIKEKRETATLKCYPIPRHDTVYWYQQGPGQDPQFLISFYEKMQSDKGSIPDRFSAQQFSDYHSELNMSSLELGDSALYFCASSLAGGYPSSYNEQFFGPGTRLTVL.